Listed below are T cell receptor beta chains from one sample, sequenced in a study of OX40 agonist ivuxolimab in advanced cancers. Sequencing used immunoSEQ multiplex PCR; TCRdb keeps in-frame clones, though not all of them. The sample yields tens of thousands of clones, roughly 82% seen once. Material: CD4+ or CD8+ T cells sorted from blood, obtained in a trial of the OX40 agonist ivuxolimab. These receptors all come from an adult with an advanced solid tumor such as melanoma, head and neck, liver or kidney cancer. CDR3s include the opening cysteine and the closing phenylalanine or tryptophan. The order of the fields is CDR3 length, V gene, clone size, D gene, J gene, CDR3 protein, CDR3 DNA. The D gene is left open where the match is weak. A row's size may be missing; if present it is once, few, many or a size class.

CDR3 length: 12; V gene: TRBV15; clone size: -; D gene: -; J gene: TRBJ1-2; CDR3 protein: CATSERGYGYTF; CDR3 DNA: TGTGCCACCAGCGAGAGGGGATATGGCTACACCTTC
CDR3 length: 16; V gene: TRBV13; clone size: -; D gene: TRBD1; J gene: TRBJ2-3; CDR3 protein: CASSSTLQGTGDTQYF; CDR3 DNA: TGTGCCAGCAGCTCAACACTACAGGGGACGGGAGATACGCAGTATTTT
CDR3 length: 15; V gene: TRBV5-1; clone size: -; D gene: TRBD1; J gene: TRBJ2-2; CDR3 protein: CASSPDRGVDGELFF; CDR3 DNA: TGCGCCAGCAGCCCGGACAGGGGAGTGGACGGGGAGCTGTTTTTT
CDR3 length: 14; V gene: TRBV10-2; clone size: -; D gene: -; J gene: TRBJ1-6; CDR3 protein: CASSERGKNSPLHF; CDR3 DNA: TGCGCCAGCAGTGAAAGGGGTAAGAATTCACCCCTCCACTTT
CDR3 length: 13; V gene: TRBV6-5; clone size: -; D gene: -; J gene: TRBJ1-1; CDR3 protein: CASSYQPGSEAFF; CDR3 DNA: TGTGCCAGCAGTTACCAACCGGGTAGTGAAGCTTTCTTT
CDR3 length: 13; V gene: TRBV11-2; clone size: -; D gene: -; J gene: TRBJ1-1; CDR3 protein: CASSFNAGTEAFF; CDR3 DNA: TGTGCCAGCAGCTTTAACGCGGGCACTGAAGCTTTCTTT
CDR3 length: 12; V gene: TRBV6-5; clone size: -; D gene: TRBD2; J gene: TRBJ2-5; CDR3 protein: CASTTSGETQYF; CDR3 DNA: TGTGCCAGCACTACTAGCGGAGAGACCCAGTACTTC
CDR3 length: 15; V gene: TRBV29-1; clone size: -; D gene: TRBD2; J gene: TRBJ2-3; CDR3 protein: CSVERRTRGTDTQYF; CDR3 DNA: TGCAGCGTTGAAAGGCGGACTAGAGGAACAGATACGCAGTATTTT
CDR3 length: 15; V gene: TRBV7-2; clone size: -; D gene: -; J gene: TRBJ2-7; CDR3 protein: CASSLGAEGTYEQYF; CDR3 DNA: TGTGCCAGCAGCTTAGGAGCTGAGGGGACCTACGAGCAGTACTTC
CDR3 length: 14; V gene: TRBV15; clone size: -; D gene: TRBD1; J gene: TRBJ1-1; CDR3 protein: CATAPQAGGTEAFF; CDR3 DNA: TGTGCCACCGCCCCCCAAGCAGGGGGCACTGAAGCTTTCTTT
CDR3 length: 15; V gene: TRBV4-1; clone size: -; D gene: -; J gene: TRBJ1-4; CDR3 protein: CASSQEGRASEKLFF; CDR3 DNA: TGCGCCAGCAGCCAAGAGGGGAGGGCAAGTGAAAAACTGTTTTTT
CDR3 length: 16; V gene: TRBV4-1; clone size: -; D gene: -; J gene: TRBJ1-3; CDR3 protein: CASSQDSTSSGNTIYF; CDR3 DNA: TGCGCCAGCAGCCAAGACTCAACGAGCTCTGGAAACACCATATATTTT
CDR3 length: 16; V gene: TRBV4-1; clone size: -; D gene: -; J gene: TRBJ2-7; CDR3 protein: CASSHLKGQGGDEQYF; CDR3 DNA: TGCGCCAGCAGCCACCTGAAGGGGCAGGGTGGCGACGAGCAGTACTTC
CDR3 length: 12; V gene: TRBV5-1; clone size: -; D gene: -; J gene: TRBJ2-7; CDR3 protein: CASSFGGGEQYF; CDR3 DNA: TGCGCCAGCAGCTTCGGGGGTGGGGAGCAGTACTTC
CDR3 length: 13; V gene: TRBV7-9; clone size: -; D gene: -; J gene: TRBJ1-4; CDR3 protein: CASSNPLSEKLFF; CDR3 DNA: TGTGCCAGCAGCAACCCCCTGAGTGAAAAACTGTTTTTT
CDR3 length: 20; V gene: TRBV6-9; clone size: -; D gene: -; J gene: TRBJ1-5; CDR3 protein: CASSYSSEPGPGYSNQPQHF; CDR3 DNA: TGTGCCAGCAGTTATTCCTCGGAGCCAGGGCCGGGTTATAGCAATCAGCCCCAGCATTTT
CDR3 length: 14; V gene: TRBV11-2; clone size: -; D gene: -; J gene: TRBJ2-3; CDR3 protein: CASSFLGPTDTQYF; CDR3 DNA: TGTGCCAGCAGCTTCTTAGGGCCAACAGATACGCAGTATTTT
CDR3 length: 12; V gene: TRBV7-9; clone size: once; D gene: -; J gene: TRBJ2-7; CDR3 protein: CASSLGFNEQYF; CDR3 DNA: TGTGCCAGCAGCTTAGGCTTCAACGAGCAGTACTTC
CDR3 length: 15; V gene: TRBV11-2; clone size: -; D gene: TRBD2; J gene: TRBJ2-1; CDR3 protein: CASSLGAGGIYEQFF; CDR3 DNA: TGTGCCAGCAGCTTAGGGGCGGGAGGAATTTATGAGCAGTTCTTC
CDR3 length: 12; V gene: TRBV19; clone size: -; D gene: -; J gene: TRBJ2-7; CDR3 protein: CASLGGRGEQYF; CDR3 DNA: TGTGCCAGTCTGGGGGGTCGAGGCGAGCAGTACTTC
CDR3 length: 16; V gene: TRBV4-2; clone size: -; D gene: TRBD2; J gene: TRBJ2-1; CDR3 protein: CASSQEEGLAANEQFF; CDR3 DNA: TGTGCCAGCAGCCAAGAAGAGGGACTAGCAGCCAATGAGCAGTTCTTC
CDR3 length: 16; V gene: TRBV7-8; clone size: -; D gene: TRBD2; J gene: TRBJ2-7; CDR3 protein: CASSQGVAGEYYEQYF; CDR3 DNA: TGTGCCAGCAGCCAAGGGGTAGCGGGGGAGTATTACGAGCAGTACTTC
CDR3 length: 13; V gene: TRBV4-1; clone size: once; D gene: TRBD1; J gene: TRBJ2-4; CDR3 protein: CASSQGQGNIQYF; CDR3 DNA: TGCGCCAGCAGCCAAGGACAGGGAAACATTCAGTACTTC
CDR3 length: 15; V gene: TRBV5-1; clone size: -; D gene: TRBD2; J gene: TRBJ2-1; CDR3 protein: CASSSGTSGWDEQFF; CDR3 DNA: TGCGCCAGCAGCTCCGGGACTAGCGGATGGGATGAGCAGTTCTTC
CDR3 length: 20; V gene: TRBV4-3; clone size: -; D gene: TRBD2; J gene: TRBJ2-2; CDR3 protein: CASSQDSVTSGGLNTGELFF; CDR3 DNA: TGCGCCAGCAGCCAAGATTCGGTGACTAGCGGGGGCCTGAACACCGGGGAGCTGTTTTTT
CDR3 length: 14; V gene: TRBV19; clone size: -; D gene: -; J gene: TRBJ1-5; CDR3 protein: CASSINSANQPQHF; CDR3 DNA: TGTGCCAGTAGTATAAACAGCGCTAATCAGCCCCAGCATTTT
CDR3 length: 10; V gene: TRBV5-5; clone size: few; D gene: -; J gene: TRBJ2-7; CDR3 protein: CASSLTSYYF; CDR3 DNA: TGTGCCAGCAGCTTGACGTCATACTACTTC
CDR3 length: 13; V gene: TRBV10-3; clone size: once; D gene: -; J gene: TRBJ2-7; CDR3 protein: CAISEVNSYEQYF; CDR3 DNA: TGTGCCATCAGTGAGGTCAACTCCTACGAGCAGTACTTC
CDR3 length: 15; V gene: TRBV29-1; clone size: -; D gene: -; J gene: TRBJ2-2; CDR3 protein: CSVEDSGQEAGELFF; CDR3 DNA: TGCAGCGTTGAAGATTCAGGGCAAGAAGCCGGGGAGCTGTTTTTT
CDR3 length: 16; V gene: TRBV9; clone size: once; D gene: -; J gene: TRBJ1-2; CDR3 protein: CASSARPGHENYGYTF; CDR3 DNA: TGTGCCAGCAGCGCGAGACCGGGACACGAAAACTATGGCTACACCTTC
CDR3 length: 13; V gene: TRBV10-3; clone size: few; D gene: -; J gene: TRBJ1-1; CDR3 protein: CAISEEGNTEAFF; CDR3 DNA: TGTGCCATCAGTGAAGAGGGGAACACTGAAGCTTTCTTT
CDR3 length: 16; V gene: TRBV5-5; clone size: once; D gene: TRBD1; J gene: TRBJ2-1; CDR3 protein: CASSLGRKYRGDEQFF; CDR3 DNA: TGTGCCAGCAGCTTGGGAAGGAAGTACAGGGGTGATGAGCAGTTCTTC